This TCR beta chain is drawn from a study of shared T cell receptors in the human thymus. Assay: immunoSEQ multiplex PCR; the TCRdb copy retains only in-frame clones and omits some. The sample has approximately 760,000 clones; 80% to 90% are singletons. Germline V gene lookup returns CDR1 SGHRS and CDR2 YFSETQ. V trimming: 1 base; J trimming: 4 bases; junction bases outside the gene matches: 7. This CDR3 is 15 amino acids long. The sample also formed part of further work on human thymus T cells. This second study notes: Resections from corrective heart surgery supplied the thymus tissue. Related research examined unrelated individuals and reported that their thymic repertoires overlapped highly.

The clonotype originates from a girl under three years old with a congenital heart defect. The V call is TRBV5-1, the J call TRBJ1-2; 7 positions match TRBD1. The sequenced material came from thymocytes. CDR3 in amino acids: CASSLPTGRIYGYTF. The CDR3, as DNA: TGCGCCAGCAGCTTGCCGACAGGGAGGATCTATGGCTACACCTTC.